A single sample is the source of the 8 T cell receptor beta chains below, sequenced in a study of blood T cell repertoires in COVID-19. Measured with immunoSEQ multiplex PCR; TCRdb has only the in-frame clones, and not every one. The table records some 130,000 clones, about 88% of them present only once. The source material was PBMCs or T cells enriched from blood (not recorded which). Receptors originate from a woman aged 45-60 years who had recovered from COVID-19.

This sequence joins TRBV2 and TRBJ1-1, with 9 bases fitting TRBD1. There are 15 residues in the CDR3. The germline gives CDR1 SNHLY, CDR2 FYNNEI. The trim removed 6 bases at V and 0 bases at J, leaving 5 bases unmatched. CDR3: CASSPQGAVNTEAFF. In nucleotides, the CDR3 is TGTGCCAGCAGCCCACAGGGGGCGGTGAACACTGAAGCTTTCTTT. The whole variable domain, filled in from reference TRBV2 and TRBJ1-1, reads EPEVTQTPSHQVTQMGQEVILRCVPISNHLYFYWYRQILGQKVEFLVSFYNNEISEKSEIFDDQFSVERPDGSNFTLKIRSTKLEDSAMYFCASSPQGAVNTEAFFGQGTRLTVV.

V usage is TRBV15 and J usage is TRBJ2-1; TRBD2 matches at 12 bases. V was pared by 4 bases and J by 12 bases, with 16 bases of the junction left unmatched. This CDR3 is 17 amino acids long. Germline-derived CDR1 and CDR2 are LNHNV and YYDKDF (reference sequence). CDR3: CATSKGVTSGGGDGQFF. DNA of the CDR3: TGTGCCACCAGCAAAGGGGTGACTAGCGGGGGAGGGGACGGGCAGTTCTTC.

This rearrangement joins TRBV4-1 to TRBJ1-2; D call uncertain. Looked up from germline, CDR1 is MGHRA and CDR2 is YSYEKL. Deletions cut 4 bases from V and 4 bases from J, with 16 bases between. This CDR3 comprises 15 residues. CDR3 bases: TGCGCCAGCAGCCCGACGACAATAGGTTCCTATGGCTACACCTTC. This codes for CASSPTTIGSYGYTF.

The chain links TRBV18 to TRBJ1-3, with 7 bases aligning to TRBD1. Trimming removed 3 bases from V and 0 bases from J; junction bases left unmatched: 5. The CDR3 extends over 16 amino acids. Germline V lookup: CDR1 KGHSH, CDR2 LQKENI. The CDR3 DNA is TGTGCCAGCTCACCGCCCGGGACAGTCTCTGGAAACACCATATATTTT. Translating gives CASSPPGTVSGNTIYF. The full variable domain, in which reference TRBV18 and TRBJ1-3 provide the parts outside the CDR3, is NAGVMQNPRHLVRRRGQEARLRCSPMKGHSHVYWYRQLPEEGLKFMVYLQKENIIDESGMPKERFSAEFPKEGPSILRIQQVVRGDSAAYFCASSPPGTVSGNTIYFGEGSWLTVV.

The V and J genes are TRBV18 and TRBJ2-7; 7 bases agree with TRBD2. This CDR3 comprises 12 residues. Per germline, CDR1 KGHSH and CDR2 LQKENI. J gave up 3 bases and V 6 bases, and 2 bases lay outside the gene matches. CDR3 amino acids: CASSGGFYEQYF. CDR3 bases: TGTGCCAGCTCCGGGGGGTTCTACGAGCAGTACTTC.

The chain has TRBV27 and TRBJ1-4; D is perhaps TRBD1 (6 bases). V shed 6 bases and J shed 4 bases, with 15 bases lying between them. The CDR3 loop spans 15 amino acids. CDR1 is MNHEY, CDR2 SMNVEV, per germline (reference sequence). The CDR3 DNA reads as TGTGCCAGCAGCACACAGGGTTGGGATAATGAAAAACTGTTTTTT. Translated, it gives CASSTQGWDNEKLFF.

This rearrangement joins TRBV6-2 or TRBV6-3 to TRBJ1-3, with D perhaps TRBD1 (6 bases). The CDR3 has 17 amino acids. The ends were cut back, 4 bases at V and 0 bases at J, with 16 bases in the middle. Per germline, CDR1 MNHEY and CDR2 SVGEGT. The CDR3 spells CASSWPGQPDSGNTIYF. The DNA for the CDR3 is TGTGCCAGCAGTTGGCCCGGACAGCCAGACTCTGGAAACACCATATATTTT.

The V gene is TRBV19, the J gene TRBJ2-3; 7 bases agree with TRBD2. Looked up from germline, CDR1 is LNHDA and CDR2 is SQIVND (reference sequence). The V gene end was trimmed by 7 bases and the J gene end by 5 bases; junction bases not matched to a gene: 12. The CDR3 runs 15 residues. The DNA for the CDR3 is TGTGCCAGTACCGAGGGAGGGTCGCGCGTAGATACGCAGTATTTT. It encodes CASTEGGSRVDTQYF.